Listed below are T cell receptor beta chains from one sample, sequenced in a study of blood T cell repertoires in COVID-19. Generated by immunoSEQ multiplex PCR, the TCRdb table keeps only in-frame clones and is missing some. The sample includes just over 300,000 clones, approximately 84% of them seen just once. The sequenced sample was PBMCs or T cells enriched from blood (not recorded which). The receptors here all came from a young man who had recovered from COVID-19. CDR3s include the opening cysteine and the closing phenylalanine or tryptophan.

v_call,cdr3_aa
TRBV4-2,CASSQDRSGGTDTQYF
TRBV10-3,CATELGGPTDTQYF
TRBV6-4,CASSASGGLNEQFF
TRBV29-1,CSVGRGPNTEAFF
TRBV13,CASSSGDRGNSPLHF
TRBV5-6,CASSLYRGDGYTF
TRBV4-2,CASSVAGTGGSYEQYF
TRBV5-1,CASSLAQASNEQFF
TRBV6-4,CASRDRVGGQYF
TRBV10-2,CATTRSSYNSPLHF
TRBV11-3,CASSFREAGPDTQYF
TRBV5-4,CASSRGTSGVDGEQYF
TRBV6-5,CASSWTHLIFNEQFF
TRBV25-1,CASSGTIVETQYF
TRBV3-1/TRBV3-2,CASSQDPGRGGWITEAFF
TRBV11-2,CASSSGSGREQYF
TRBV6-5,CASSYRGRDYGYTF
TRBV5-6,CASSPRQGLARETQYF
TRBV9,CASSGTAGNTIYF
TRBV6-5,CASRANKNTEAFF
TRBV11-2,CASSFTGGREKLFF
TRBV4-1,CASSQPSSGRAGNEQFF
TRBV11-2,CASSFSGRDYEQYF
TRBV28,CASRPGGRDEKLFF
TRBV5-1,CASSVSATNEKLFF
TRBV10-2,CASSEALAGSSYNEQFF
TRBV28,CASSPGLAGVVDTQYF
TRBV7-9,CASSLSSGLFGEQFF
TRBV10-1,CASSVGGSDTETFF
TRBV2,CASSEARQDWETQYF
TRBV19,CASSLYRGLDTEAFF
TRBV27,CASSAGTGVGQPQHF
TRBV2,CASSDSPDWASYEQYF
TRBV18,CASSPAQGALNIQYF
TRBV19,CASSVRDSRPQHF
TRBV27,CASSFRTGGNTGELFF
TRBV7-8,CASSLVGAGVAYTQYF
TRBV27,CASSLSGAGDYNEQFF
TRBV19,CASSTTGVGRNQPQHF
TRBV18,CASSPPSGGANVLTF
TRBV7-9,CASSLKASVETQYF
TRBV6-5,CASSRQSFSGNTIYF
TRBV5-1,CASSLANNGYTF
TRBV7-9,CASSLAQGASDTQYF
TRBV10-2,CASIASLRTSGSWSAGELFF
TRBV7-9,CASSLEEQGHYGYTF
TRBV27,CASSSLQGTAYEQYF
TRBV2,CASRRLGQGAGNTIYF
TRBV3-1/TRBV3-2,CASSRGTGMDEQYF
TRBV9,CASSDNMGLAGGEDTQYF
TRBV24-1,CATSDCRTSGRIGEQFF
TRBV24-1,CATSDPGSSGANVLTF